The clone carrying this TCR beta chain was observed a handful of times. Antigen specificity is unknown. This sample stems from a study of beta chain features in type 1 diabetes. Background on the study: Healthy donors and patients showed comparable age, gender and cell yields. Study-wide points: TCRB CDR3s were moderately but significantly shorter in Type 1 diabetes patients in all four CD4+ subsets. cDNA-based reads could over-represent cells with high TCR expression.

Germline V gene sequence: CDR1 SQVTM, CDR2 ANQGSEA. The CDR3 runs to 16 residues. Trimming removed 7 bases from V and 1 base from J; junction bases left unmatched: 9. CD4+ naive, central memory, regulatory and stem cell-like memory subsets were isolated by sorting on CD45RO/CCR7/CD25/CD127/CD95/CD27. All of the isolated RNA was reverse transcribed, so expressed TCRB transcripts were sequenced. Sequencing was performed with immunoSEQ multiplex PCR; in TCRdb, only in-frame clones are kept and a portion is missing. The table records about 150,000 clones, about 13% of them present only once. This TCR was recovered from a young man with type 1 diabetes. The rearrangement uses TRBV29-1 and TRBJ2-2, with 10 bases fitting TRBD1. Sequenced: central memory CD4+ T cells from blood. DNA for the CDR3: TGCAGCGCACCCGCCGGGACAGGGGTGAACACCGGGGAGCTGTTTTTT. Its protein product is CSAPAGTGVNTGELFF.